Given below is one TCR beta chain in context. Adults between roughly 18 and 90 years of age took part from about two dozen US areas. This CDR3 spans 14 amino acids. Trimming left V 4 bases short and J 0 bases short, with 11 bases between. Germline CDR1 and CDR2: SGDLS and YYNGEE. Authors' analysis steps: The assay estimated nucleated cells by amplifying reference gene primers. The repertoire was sequenced with immunoSEQ multiplex PCR; TCRdb's copy has only in-frame clones and lacks some. That table is the source of V, J and clone size, and D and trimming were worked out from the DNA. The sample includes about 200,000 clones, approximately 85% of them seen just once. This sample stems from a study of blood T cell repertoires in COVID-19. Overall study context: COVID-19 samples from acute and convalescent phases originated in the United States, Italy and Spain. Nucleic acid was either cDNA or gDNA, and it came from T cells, B-cell-depleted T cells, or PBMCs.

The clonotype originates from a man aged 35-49 years with acute COVID-19. The sequencing input was PBMCs or T cells enriched from blood (not recorded which). V and J are TRBV9 and TRBJ2-7; tentative D call: TRBD2 (5 bases). In DNA form, the CDR3 reads TGTGCCAGCAGCCCAGGACTGTTCTCCTACGAGCAGTACTTC. Its protein product is CASSPGLFSYEQYF. Looking up the rest from reference TRBV9 and TRBJ2-7 gives the full variable domain: DSGVTQTPKHLITATGQRVTLRCSPRSGDLSVYWYQQSLDQGLQFLIQYYNGEERAKGNILERFSAQQFPDLHSELNLSSLELGDSALYFCASSPGLFSYEQYFGPGTRLTVT.